This T cell receptor beta chain was recovered during a study of T cell responses to AZD1222 COVID-19 vaccine. Study-wide results and caveats: Rises in breadth and depth of Spike-specific TCRs came after two AZD1222 doses.

A remark on this clone: Its antigen remains unidentified.

This CDR3 has 14 amino acids. From germline, CDR1 is SGDLS and CDR2 YYNGEE. V gave up 0 bases and J gave up 6 bases; unmatched junction bases: 1. Repertoires were generated with immunoSEQ multiplex PCR, while TCRdb's copy carries only in-frame clones and drops some. The sample holds 110,000 to 150,000 clones; approximately 85% are singletons and the top ten take approximately 8%. The specimen was peripheral blood, collected on day 0 of AZD1222 vaccination. The source is an adult in good health. The chain carries TRBV9 and TRBJ2-7; 12 nucleotides align to TRBD2. The chain's CDR3 is CASSVGLAGAEQYF. The CDR3 nucleotides read TGTGCCAGCAGCGTAGGACTAGCGGGGGCCGAGCAGTACTTC.